This record covers a single TCR beta chain. What it binds is unknown. Clones were read by immunoSEQ multiplex PCR, and TCRdb kept only the in-frame ones, dropping some. This sample has tens of thousands of clones, with approximately 75% found just once. The CDR3 is made up of 11 amino acids. V was cut by 4 bases and J by 2 bases, with 5 bases left in between. CDR1 is DFQATT and CDR2 is SNEGSKA in the germline V gene (reference sequence). This sample is part of a study of vaccination effects on CD4 cells after COVID-19. Study-level results: There was marked clonal contraction among infection- and vaccine-induced clones late after vaccination.

In the ViraFEST assay, antigen-specific CD4+ clonotypes were identified by expansion after peptide-pool stimulation. Scientists isolated CD4+ T cells after a roughly ten-day culture period ended. People in the vaccine group had not been infected with SARS-CoV-2 before, and their nucleocapsid antibodies were negative. A few million PBMC per well were cultured with 10 IU/ml IL-2 and approximately 9.1 ug/ml peptides. In the cultures, half the medium was exchanged for IL-2 medium on days 3 and 7. The rearrangement uses TRBV20-1 and TRBJ1-2; D is undetermined. The clonotype was recovered from a human donor who received a COVID-19 vaccine. The material was CD4+ T cells from PBMCs cultured with HCoV-NL63 spike peptides, obtained before COVID-19 vaccination. CDR3 in amino acids: CSATPNYGYTF. DNA for the CDR3: TGCAGTGCTACCCCCAACTATGGCTACACCTTC.